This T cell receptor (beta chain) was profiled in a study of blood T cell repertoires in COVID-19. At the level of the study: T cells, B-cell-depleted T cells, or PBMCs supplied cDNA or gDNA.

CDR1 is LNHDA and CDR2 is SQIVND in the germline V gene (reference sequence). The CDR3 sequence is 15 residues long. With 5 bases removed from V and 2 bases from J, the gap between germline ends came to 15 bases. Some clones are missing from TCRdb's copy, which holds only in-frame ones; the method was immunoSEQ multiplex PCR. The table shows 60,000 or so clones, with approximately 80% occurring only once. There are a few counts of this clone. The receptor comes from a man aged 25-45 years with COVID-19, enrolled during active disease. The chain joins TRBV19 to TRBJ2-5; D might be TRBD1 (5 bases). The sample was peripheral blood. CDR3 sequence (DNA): TGTGCCAGTAGTTTCTCGGACACCGGGCAAGAGACCCAGTACTTC. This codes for CASSFSDTGQETQYF.